Listed here are 6 T cell receptor beta chains from one sample, sequenced in a study of cytomegalovirus exposure and HLA in healthy donors (TCRdb year 2017). Library method: the immunoSEQ multiplex PCR assay. The multiplex PCR relied on a mix of 60 forward primers for TCR Vbeta segments and 13 reverse primers for TCR Jbeta segments. TCRdb stores this immuneACCESS table with in-frame sequences only. Part of the clones is absent; in the studies checked, under half of the shortfall reflects unresolved V genes, and no reason is known for the rest. This sample's table contains 95,000 to 150,000 clones. The ten largest make up about 2.2% of the sample. The sample taken for sequencing was PBMCs. All receptors come from a man aged 40-49 years in good health and CMV-seronegative.

A note on this clone: An end of the junction differs from the germline gene, which may be a read error. V usage is TRBV28 and J usage is TRBJ1-2, with D maybe TRBD1 (5 bases). This CDR3 is 14 amino acids long. Germline values: CDR1 MDHEN, CDR2 SYDVKM. In DNA, the CDR3 is TGTGCCACCCTAGTGGCAGGGCGTAACAATGGCTACACCTTC. This codes for CATLVAGRNNGYTF.

The chain combines TRBV4-1 with TRBJ1-2; tentatively, D is TRBD1 (6 bases). V lost 0 bases and J 4 bases, leaving 15 bases between the germline ends. Per germline, CDR1 MGHRA and CDR2 YSYEKL. The CDR3 extends over 16 amino acids. The CDR3 region is CASSQEGGPYTYGYTF. The DNA for the CDR3 is TGCGCCAGCAGCCAAGAAGGGGGTCCATACACCTATGGCTACACCTTC.

V and J are TRBV5-1 and TRBJ2-7; D not certain. Germline lookup yields CDR1 SGHRS and CDR2 YFSETQ. The CDR3 runs 14 residues. Trimming left V 7 bases short and J 2 bases short, with 16 bases between. The CDR3 reads CASAEVPGPYEQYF. CDR3 coding DNA: TGCGCCAGCGCCGAAGTTCCTGGCCCCTACGAGCAGTACTTC.

The J gene is TRBJ2-3, the V gene TRBV11-3, with 7 bases matching TRBD2. There are 17 residues in the CDR3. After removal of 4 bases from V and 2 bases from J, the junction contained 12 bases not matched to a gene. Germline V gives CDR1 SGHNT, CDR2 YENEEA. CDR3 nucleotides: TGTGCCAGCAGCTCTCGACGTAGAGCGGGAACCACAGATACGCAGTATTTT. Protein sequence: CASSSRRRAGTTDTQYF.

The chain couples TRBV30 to TRBJ2-7, with TRBD2 identical over 9 bases. The ends lost 2 bases at V and 3 bases at J; junction bases unmatched: 8. The CDR3 consists of 15 residues. The V gene's germline CDR1 is GTSNPN and CDR2 SVGIG (reference sequence). In DNA, the CDR3 is TGTGCCTGGAGTAAAGGGGTAGCGGGAGTCTACGAGCAGTACTTC. Translated, it gives CAWSKGVAGVYEQYF.

The rearrangement uses TRBV11-2 and TRBJ2-7; TRBD2 agrees at 7 bases. Germline CDR1 is SGHAT and CDR2 is FQNNGV. Trimming removed 1 base from V and 1 base from J; junction bases left unmatched: 1. The length of the CDR3 is 14 residues. CDR3 nucleotide sequence: TGTGCCAGCAGCTTAGCTAGCGGATCCTACGAGCAGTACTTC. Its translation is CASSLASGSYEQYF.